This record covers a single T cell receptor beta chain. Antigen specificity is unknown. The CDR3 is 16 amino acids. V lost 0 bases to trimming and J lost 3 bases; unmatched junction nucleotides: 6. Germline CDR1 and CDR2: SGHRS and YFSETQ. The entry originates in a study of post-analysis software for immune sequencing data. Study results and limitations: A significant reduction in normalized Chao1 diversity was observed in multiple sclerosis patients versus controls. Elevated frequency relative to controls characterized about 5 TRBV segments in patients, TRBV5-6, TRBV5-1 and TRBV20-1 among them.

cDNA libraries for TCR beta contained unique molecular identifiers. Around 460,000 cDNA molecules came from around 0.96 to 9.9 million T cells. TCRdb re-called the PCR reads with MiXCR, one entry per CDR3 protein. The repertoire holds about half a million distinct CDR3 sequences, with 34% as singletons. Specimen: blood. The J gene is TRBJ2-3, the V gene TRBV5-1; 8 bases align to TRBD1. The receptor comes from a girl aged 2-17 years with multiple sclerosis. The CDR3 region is CASSLDPRTGTDTQYF. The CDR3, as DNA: TGCGCCAGCAGCTTGGACCCAAGGACAGGGACAGATACGCAGTATTTT.